The next 25 T cell receptor beta chains were all read from a single sample in a study of cytomegalovirus exposure and HLA in healthy donors. The study ran its PCR with 60 Vbeta and 13 Jbeta primers. Profiled with immunoSEQ multiplex PCR; TCRdb holds only in-frame clones, not every one. This sample's clone table lists more than 200,000 clones. The sequencing sample was made of PBMCs. The receptors come from a woman in her 30s in good health and CMV-seropositive.

The genes are TRBV7-2 and TRBJ2-1; a possible D gene is TRBD2 (6 bases). This CDR3 comprises 17 residues. Germline-derived CDR1 and CDR2 are SGHTA and FQGNSA. V was pared by 1 base and J by 6 bases, with 19 bases between. CDR3 in DNA: TGTGCCAGCAGCTTAGGTCTGGTCGGGAGTAACGCCAATGAGCAGTTCTTC. As protein: CASSLGLVGSNANEQFF.

The chain has TRBV2 and TRBJ2-1; 10 nucleotides line up with TRBD1. V lost 3 bases to trimming and J lost 9 bases; unmatched junction nucleotides: 5. Per the germline V gene, CDR1 is SNHLY and CDR2 is FYNNEI. There are 14 residues in the CDR3. The CDR3 loop reads CASSEETGGREQFF. CDR3 nucleotides: TGTGCCAGCAGTGAGGAGACAGGGGGCCGTGAGCAGTTCTTC.

The chain carries TRBV30 and TRBJ1-2; D perhaps matches TRBD1 (5 bases). Germline V lookup: CDR1 GTSNPN, CDR2 SVGIG (reference sequence). V dropped 2 bases and J dropped 6 bases, with 16 bases sitting between them. CDR3 length: 14 amino acids. CDR3 protein: CAWSPEAGFDGYTF. The CDR3 DNA is TGTGCCTGGAGTCCAGAGGCAGGGTTCGATGGCTACACCTTC.

The chain has TRBV19 and TRBJ2-6, with D tentatively TRBD2 (5 bases). The V gene's germline CDR1 is LNHDA and CDR2 SQIVND (reference sequence). V lost 5 bases and J 0 bases, leaving 11 bases between the germline ends. This CDR3 spans 16 amino acids. The CDR3 sequence is CASSVSGISGANVLTF. The CDR3 DNA sequence: TGTGCCAGTAGTGTATCGGGGATCTCTGGGGCCAACGTCCTGACTTTC. Full variable domain (outside the CDR3, taken from reference TRBV19 and TRBJ2-6): DGGITQSPKYLFRKEGQNVTLSCEQNLNHDAMYWYRQDPGQGLRLIYYSQIVNDFQKGDIAEGYSVSREKKESFPLTVTSAQKNPTAFYLCASSVSGISGANVLTFGAGSRLTVL.

The chain links TRBV9 to TRBJ2-1; 9 nucleotides match TRBD2. V was pared by 2 bases and J by 3 bases, with 6 bases of the junction left unmatched. This CDR3 has 16 residues. Germline V gene data show CDR1 as SGDLS and CDR2 as YYNGEE. The CDR3: CASSVHPSGNYNEQFF. Here the CDR3 DNA reads TGTGCCAGCAGCGTCCACCCTAGCGGGAACTACAATGAGCAGTTCTTC.

The chain recombines TRBV6-5 with TRBJ1-2, with a tentative D call TRBD1 (5 bases). CDR3 length equals 15 residues. Trimming took 0 bases from V and 3 from J, leaving 11 bases between them. Per the germline V gene, CDR1 is MNHEY and CDR2 is SVGAGI. The CDR3 bases are TGTGCCAGCAGTTACTCGACCCCCAGGGACTATGGCTACACCTTC. This codes for CASSYSTPRDYGYTF.

The CDR3 DNA reads TGTGCCAGCAGCCCGGGACAGGGGGCAAACTATGGCTACACCTTC. As protein: CASSPGQGANYGYTF. The chain carries TRBV7-2 and TRBJ1-2, with 12 positions matching TRBD1. Per germline, CDR1 SGHTA and CDR2 FQGNSA. The CDR3 runs to 15 residues. J lost 2 bases, V lost 5 bases, and 3 bases had no gene match.

V usage is TRBV16 and J usage is TRBJ1-2, with D maybe TRBD1 (5 bases). This CDR3 comprises 14 residues. Trimming cost V 2 bases and J 5 bases, with 12 bases left between them. The germline V gene encodes CDR1 KGHSY and CDR2 FQNENV. The chain's CDR3 is CASSQGQGWYGYTF. The CDR3 nucleotides are TGTGCCAGCAGCCAAGGCCAGGGATGGTATGGCTACACCTTC.

The chain links TRBV21-1 to TRBJ2-7; TRBD1 is taken as the D call from the table, unchecked against the DNA. TRBV21-1 represents a pseudogene. The CDR3 runs to 14 residues. CDR3 loop: CASSRDRVSYEQYF. CDR3 DNA: TGTGCCAGCAGTAGGGACAGGGTCTCGTACGAGCAGTACTTC.

Of note for this clone: The junction differs from germline at one of its ends, possibly a read error. The chain combines TRBV10-1 with TRBJ2-7, with TRBD2 matching over 15 bases. The CDR3 loop spans 16 amino acids. The germline V gene encodes CDR1 WNHNN and CDR2 SYGVQD (reference sequence). The CDR3 DNA is TGCGCCGGCAGTCCGGGACTAGCGGGAGGTTCCTACGAGCAGTACTTC. As protein: CAGSPGLAGGSYEQYF.

As for this clone: Other nucleotide sequences from this sample produce the same CDR3. The rearrangement uses TRBV6-5 and TRBJ2-7; 7 bases agree with TRBD1. Germline V gene sequence: CDR1 MNHEY, CDR2 SVGAGI. With V trimmed by 3 bases and J by 3 bases, 8 bases remained unmatched. This CDR3 contains 15 residues. The CDR3 DNA reads TGTGCCAGCAGTTATTCCCACAGGGGTTACTACGAGCAGTACTTC. Translating gives CASSYSHRGYYEQYF.

The chain links TRBV7-2 to TRBJ2-5; 7 bases are shared with TRBD1. Germline V gene data show CDR1 as SGHTA and CDR2 as FQGNSA. The CDR3 runs 13 residues. The V segment lost 5 bases and the J segment 4 bases; nucleotides outside the gene matches: 4. The CDR3 bases are TGTGCCAGCAGCCTCCAGGGGGTAGAGACCCAGTACTTC. Encoded protein: CASSLQGVETQYF.

This rearrangement joins TRBV5-4 to TRBJ2-5, with 7 bases identical to TRBD1. Germline CDR1 and CDR2: SGHNT and YYREEE (reference sequence). After removal of 0 bases from V and 5 bases from J, the junction contained 7 bases not matched to a gene. This CDR3 region has 15 residues. In nucleotides, the CDR3 is TGTGCCAGCAGCTTGGGACAGGGTGTCCGGGAGACCCAGTACTTC. Translation: CASSLGQGVRETQYF.

The chain has TRBV5-1 and TRBJ2-1; the D is unclear. This CDR3 has 14 amino acids. V dropped 0 bases and J dropped 2 bases, with 6 bases sitting between them. Germline-derived CDR1 and CDR2 are SGHRS and YFSETQ. CDR3 coding DNA: TGCGCCAGCAGCTTGGGAGATACCTACAATGAGCAGTTCTTC. Protein product: CASSLGDTYNEQFF.

This chain links TRBV27 with TRBJ2-7, with a weak D call TRBD1 (6 bases). The length of the CDR3 is 14 residues. CDR1 MNHEY and CDR2 SMNVEV come from the germline V gene (reference sequence). Trimming took 6 bases from V and 7 from J, leaving 19 bases between them. The CDR3 nucleotides are TGTGCCAGCAGGGTCTCGACAGGAGGAGTGGAGCAGTACTTC. Translation gives CASRVSTGGVEQYF.

The chain recombines TRBV6-1 with TRBJ2-3, with 16 nucleotides matching TRBD2. The CDR3 extends over 15 amino acids. In germline, CDR1 is MNHNS, CDR2 SASEGT. The V and J ends lost 8 bases and 6 bases, in that order; junction bases with no gene match: 5. This CDR3 reads CASAGLAGGFDTQYF. Written as DNA, the CDR3 is TGTGCCAGCGCGGGACTAGCGGGAGGGTTTGATACGCAGTATTTT.

The chain couples TRBV7-2 to TRBJ2-1; 7 nucleotides match TRBD2. Trimming cost V 5 bases and J 8 bases; bases outside gene matches: 15. The germline V gene has CDR1 SGHTA and CDR2 FQGNSA. The CDR3 extends over 16 amino acids. The CDR3 sequence: CASSPGGRGRSDEQFF. Here the CDR3 DNA reads TGTGCCAGCAGCCCGGGAGGTCGCGGGAGATCGGATGAGCAGTTCTTC.

V usage is TRBV7-2 and J usage is TRBJ2-4, with D tentatively TRBD1 (7 bases). CDR1 SGHTA and CDR2 FQGNSA come from the germline V gene. V shed 6 bases and J shed 5 bases, with 14 bases lying between them. There are 14 residues in the CDR3. This chain's CDR3 is CASSNRGGENIQYF. The CDR3 DNA follows: TGTGCCAGCAGTAACAGGGGAGGCGAAAACATTCAGTACTTC.

The chain joins TRBV19 to TRBJ1-5; maybe TRBD1 (6 bases). Germline assignment: CDR1 LNHDA and CDR2 SQIVND (reference sequence). Between the trimmed V and J ends, which lost 6 bases and 7 bases, there was a span of 16 bases. The CDR3 loop spans 14 amino acids. Here the CDR3 reads CASSDTGLGQPQHF. In DNA, the CDR3 is TGTGCCAGTAGCGATACAGGGTTGGGACAGCCCCAGCATTTT.

CDR3 sequence: CASSDGQGVWNQPQHF. CDR3 nucleotide sequence: TGTGCCAGCAGCGACGGACAGGGGGTTTGGAATCAGCCCCAGCATTTT. V usage is TRBV7-2 and J usage is TRBJ1-5; the match to TRBD1 covers 10 bases. V gave up 5 bases and J gave up 4 bases; unmatched junction bases: 8. CDR1 SGHTA and CDR2 FQGNSA come from the germline V gene. The CDR3 consists of 16 residues.

The chain joins TRBV27 to TRBJ1-5; TRBD1 matches at 9 bases. V gave up 6 bases and J gave up 5 bases; unmatched junction bases: 17. Germline CDR1 MNHEY, CDR2 SMNVEV (reference sequence). CDR3 length equals 18 residues. The CDR3 DNA reads TGTGCCAGCAGAAGATTACAGGGGGCCGCGCTACTATATCAGCCCCAGCATTTT. Translated: CASRRLQGAALLYQPQHF.

The chain has TRBV21-1 and TRBJ2-1; the D call in the table, TRBD2, was not verified against the DNA. TRBV21-1 is a known pseudogene. The CDR3 sequence is 20 residues long. The CDR3 loop is CASSKAATSGQPSSYNEQFF. DNA of the CDR3: TGTGCCAGCAGCAAAGCTGCTACTAGCGGCCAACCGAGCTCCTACAATGAGCAGTTCTTC.

The chain recombines TRBV19 with TRBJ2-7, with D uncertain. Trimming removed 3 bases at V and 0 bases at J, with 12 bases between. The CDR3 sequence is 15 residues long. The germline CDR1 and CDR2 sequences are LNHDA and SQIVND (reference sequence). This chain's CDR3 is CASSMRTGSSYEQYF. In nucleotides, the CDR3 is TGTGCCAGTAGTATGCGAACGGGTTCCTCCTACGAGCAGTACTTC.

The chain combines TRBV28 with TRBJ2-1; the match to TRBD1 covers 8 bases. The CDR3 spans 14 residues. Germline CDR1 reads MDHEN; CDR2 reads SYDVKM. V lost 5 bases, J lost 0 bases, and 0 bases stayed unmatched. CDR3 protein: CASSGQGSYNEQFF. The CDR3 DNA reads TGTGCCAGCAGTGGACAGGGCTCCTACAATGAGCAGTTCTTC.

This chain uses TRBV19 with TRBJ1-6; D not certain. The CDR3 is made up of 14 amino acids. Between the trimmed V and J ends, which lost 3 bases and 9 bases, there was a span of 12 bases. The germline CDR1 and CDR2 sequences are LNHDA and SQIVND (reference sequence). The CDR3 nucleotides are TGTGCCAGTAGTATGGTGCAGGCGGGTTCACCCCTCCACTTT. This encodes CASSMVQAGSPLHF. Complete variable domain (other parts from reference TRBV19 and TRBJ1-6): DGGITQSPKYLFRKEGQNVTLSCEQNLNHDAMYWYRQDPGQGLRLIYYSQIVNDFQKGDIAEGYSVSREKKESFPLTVTSAQKNPTAFYLCASSMVQAGSPLHFGNGTRLTVT.